This record looks at one T cell receptor (beta chain) sequence and its context. The antigen it recognizes is unknown. Base qualities are missing; no much larger clone stands one base away. Based on the germline V gene (reference sequence), the CDR1 and CDR2 sequences are MNHEY and SMNVEV. The CDR3 numbers 19 residues from cysteine through phenylalanine. Only CDR3 DNA remains: 57 bases, in frame from the first base. V has 2 bases trimmed and J has 0 bases trimmed; junction bases matching no gene number 11. The cohort consisted of some 670 healthy bone marrow donors. At the time of sampling, all cohort members were nominally healthy, though unrecorded immune exposures were likely present. The donor was CMV seropositive and belonged to the group of 250 to 300 seropositive cohort members. A peripheral blood sample was collected from each donor, and TCR beta sequencing was performed on peripheral blood mononuclear cells. The Qiagen DNeasy Blood Extraction Kit was used to extract genomic DNA from the blood cell samples.

The entry originates in a study of cytomegalovirus exposure and HLA in healthy donors (dated by TCRdb to 2015 to 2018). With respect to the entire study: In an earlier analysis of some 550 of the donors, approximately 260 Gb of sequence data and about 110 million unique TCR beta sequences from about 179 million T cells were reported. An early release covering roughly 640 HLA-typed donors comprised around 300 gigabases of sequencing data and tens of millions of unique TCR sequences. Of the roughly 400 genotyped donors, over 65% fell in the genetic ancestry cluster associated with self-reported Caucasian donors. The aim of the study was to test whether cataloging public T cell receptors could identify signatures of past pathogen exposure. The T cell repertoires of around 670 subjects were profiled by immunosequencing and related to cytomegalovirus serostatus. A separate validation cohort of more than 100 different subjects was used in addition to the roughly 620-subject first cohort. The study combined high-throughput TCR immunosequencing, statistical association of individual TCRs with disease status, and machine learning to predict cytomegalovirus infection status. A later analysis re-examined previously published TCR beta repertoires from several hundred donors and added high-resolution HLA genotyping to investigate patterns of TCR occurrence. Rather than using new phenotypic data, the later analysis identified candidate immune exposures from TCR beta sequences and from how often those sequences occurred across donors. An earlier analysis of 500 to 750 of the donors applied high-throughput TCR beta sequencing to assess whether each TCR beta V gene segment acted as functional or pseudogenic. Alongside the repertoire data, information on donor age, sex, ethnicity and CMV serostatus was compiled. A later genetic analysis took genome-wide SNP genotypes for about three fifths of the 666 donors and used that subset as a discovery cohort. Every repertoire in the discovery cohort had been generated on one and the same sequencing platform. HLA typing included class I and class II loci at four-digit resolution. Typing coverage differed by locus: A, B, C, DRB1 and DQB1 were typed in roughly 620-640 donors, DQA1 in 522, DPA1 in 600 to 610, and DPB1 in about 450. Several DR-DQ haplotypes were treated as single units for association and clustering because of strong linkage in the cohort. Across roughly 420 genotyped donors of the cohort, an average of approximately 240,000 unique TCR beta nucleotide sequences per donor were sequenced, and 15% to 20% of those sequences were non-productive. Study-level results and caveats: Because counts were too low, seventeen rarely observed V segments, including chromosome 9 orphons, were left out of the earlier analysis of some 640 of the donors. Only TCR beta chains were sequenced in this cohort, and the absence of alpha or paired-chain data limited detectable features. A further reported finding was that TCR beta sequences accurately predicted the HLA-A and HLA-B alleles for most subjects in the first cohort. In vitro tests confirmed that a few of the cytomegalovirus-associated TCR beta chains recognize cytomegalovirus antigens. It was suggested by the authors that the approach could potentially be generalized to other disease states and immunological phenotypes. Across donors, most TCR sequences were observed very rarely, whereas some public TCRs were present in many individuals. In a later analysis, the rate of TCR association differed among HLA loci, with DRB1 alleles having the most associated TCRs and HLA-C alleles having the fewest. When HLA alleles, especially DR and DQ, strongly co-occurred, attributing TCR associations to individual alleles was difficult. Immune exposure information for the cohort was limited to CMV serostatus. The study gave a list of 150 to 200 TCR beta chains associated with cytomegalovirus. According to a later analysis, parvovirus B19, influenza, CMV and Epstein-Barr virus appeared linked to several top co-occurrence clusters. At a false discovery rate of 0.05, a later analysis linked 16,000 or so TCR beta sequences to specific HLA alleles. A later genetic analysis reported fewer N-insertions in productive TCRs among donors in an Asian-associated ancestry cluster than the roughly 700-donor mean. Cytomegalovirus status was reported to be diagnosed by the classifier with high specificity and sensitivity in both the original and validation cohorts. The 87-base-pair reads could not distinguish some IMGT-functional V segments, including TRBV6-2 and TRBV6-3, so those segments were excluded. In a later analysis, HLA-associated TCR beta chains showed more clonal expansion and lower generation probabilities than non-associated chains that were equally common. Broadly in line with IMGT annotations, most TCR beta V segments showed up in productive rearrangements about 87% or about 30% of the time in an earlier analysis of 450 to 600 of the donors. Roughly uniform sequencing depth across donors was assumed in presence/absence analyses, although this assumption may not hold. V-gene and J-gene trimming of TCR beta chains was associated with a missense DCLRE1C variant in a later genetic analysis, and the association was replicated in an independent cohort. A cluster of highly shared sequence variants was judged likely to be a technical artifact of the sequencing pipeline. Because some donors lacked HLA typing at each locus, the association tests relied only on the typed subset. Correlated functional status among segregating V segments might be attributable to linkage disequilibrium, but an unknown experimental factor could not be ruled out. According to a later analysis, most CMV-associated TCR beta chains appeared to be HLA-restricted, and the HLA associations seemed to be driven largely by CMV exposure.

Receptors were amplified or captured by the immunoSEQ multiplex PCR assay. A mixture of 60 forward primers for TCR Vbeta segments and 13 reverse primers for TCR Jbeta segments was used in the multiplex PCR. The CDR3 region of rearranged TCR beta genes was amplified from genomic DNA with a multiplex PCR assay. Amplified TCR beta libraries were sequenced as 87-base-pair reads on the Illumina HiSeq System. Processing in the source paper ran as follows. In a later analysis, tens of millions of unique TCR beta chains were counted across the roughly 610 repertoires, and roughly 9.9 million of these chains were shared by at least two donors. Raw reads were error-corrected and collapsed into unique sequences by a nearest-neighbor algorithm in which closely related sequences were merged to remove PCR and sequencing errors. V, D and J gene segments were assigned by aligning CDR3 sequences to IMGT reference sequences. Each retained sequence needed at least a six-nucleotide match to both a V gene segment and a J gene segment. Rearrangements were called productive when the CDR3 lacked stop codons and stayed in frame with V and J; all others were non-productive. CDR3 was defined by IMGT convention, running from the second conserved V-encoded cysteine to the conserved J-encoded phenylalanine. The earlier analysis of approximately 590 of the donors excluded any sequence lacking an unambiguous match to a single V gene segment. An earlier analysis of 587 of the donors classified V segments as functional when productive rearrangements were above 56.7% and as segregating when the standard deviation between donors was above 5%. A statistical classification framework was built for diagnosing cytomegalovirus status from the catalog of TCR beta chain sequences. A later analysis assigned V and J genes by comparing TCR nucleotide sequences with IMGT/GENE-DB human TR gene sequences. The TCRdist pipeline was used in a later analysis to assign CDR3 sequences and most-parsimonious VDJ recombination scenarios. A later analysis defined each TCR beta chain by its CDR3 amino acid sequence plus V-gene family, and excluded reads lacking a unique V-gene family. As a way to deal with suspected cross-contamination and a sequencing artifact, a later analysis dropped approximately 590 nucleotide sequences that were highly shared and had low generation probability. A later analysis calculated a clonal expansion index for each public chain from normalized within-repertoire ranks of inferred template counts. In a later analysis, generation probabilities were computed using a VDJ recombination model fitted to out-of-frame rearrangements, and the results were checked against IGoR. Hypergeometric tests were used in a later analysis to score TCR-TCR, TCR-HLA and TCR-CMV co-occurrence, with a repertoire-size bias correction applied to the TCR pairs. A later analysis estimated false discovery rates by permuting HLA or CMV assignments 20 times. A later analysis grouped co-occurring TCRs with DBSCAN, adding TCRdist sequence similarity when clustering within HLA-allele-positive subsets. Co-occurrence clustering excluded repertoires with fewer than 30,000 or more than 120,000 public chains, plus five with anomalous nucleotide sharing. The clones in this table, taken by TCRdb from immuneACCESS, are in-frame only. Not every clone is retained; where verified, under half of the shortfall comes from an unresolved V gene, and the cause of the rest is unknown. V and J calls and clone size are given by that table; D and trimming were obtained from the DNA. For this sample there are 160,000 or so clones; almost 80% appear just once. Of the sample, 9.5% to 10% falls within the top ten clones.

Sequencing was carried out using PBMCs. The source is a man between 18 and 29 years old in good health and CMV-seropositive. The chain joins TRBV27 to TRBJ2-1; 9 central nucleotides agree with TRBD2. The DNA sequence reads TGTGCCAGCAGTTTAATACTAGCGGGCTCGACCGACTCCTACAATGAGCAGTTCTTC. This is translated as CASSLILAGSTDSYNEQFF.